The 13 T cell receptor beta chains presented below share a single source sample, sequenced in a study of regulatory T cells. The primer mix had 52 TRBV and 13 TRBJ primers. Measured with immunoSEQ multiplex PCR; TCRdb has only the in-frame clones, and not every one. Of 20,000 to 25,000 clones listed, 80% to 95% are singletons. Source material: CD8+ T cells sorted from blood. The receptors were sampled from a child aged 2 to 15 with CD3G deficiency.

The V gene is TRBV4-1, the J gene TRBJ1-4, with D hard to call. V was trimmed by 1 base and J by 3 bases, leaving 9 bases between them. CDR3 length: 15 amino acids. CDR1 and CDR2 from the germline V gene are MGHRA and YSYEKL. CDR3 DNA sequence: TGCGCCAGCAGCCAAGTTGTCCAGTCTAATGAAAAACTGTTTTTT. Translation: CASSQVVQSNEKLFF.

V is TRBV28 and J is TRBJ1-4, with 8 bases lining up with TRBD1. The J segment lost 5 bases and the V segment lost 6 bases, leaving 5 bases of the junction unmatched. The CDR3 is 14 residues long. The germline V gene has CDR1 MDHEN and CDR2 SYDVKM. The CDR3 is CASSSGQANEKLFF. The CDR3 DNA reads TGTGCCAGCAGCTCGGGACAGGCGAATGAAAAACTGTTTTTT.

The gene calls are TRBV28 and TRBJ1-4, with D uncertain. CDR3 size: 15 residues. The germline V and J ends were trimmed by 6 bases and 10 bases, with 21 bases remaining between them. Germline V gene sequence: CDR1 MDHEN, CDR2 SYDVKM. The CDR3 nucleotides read TGTGCCAGCAGCTTCTTGACCGCGGGAGAAGGAAAACTGTTTTTT. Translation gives CASSFLTAGEGKLFF.

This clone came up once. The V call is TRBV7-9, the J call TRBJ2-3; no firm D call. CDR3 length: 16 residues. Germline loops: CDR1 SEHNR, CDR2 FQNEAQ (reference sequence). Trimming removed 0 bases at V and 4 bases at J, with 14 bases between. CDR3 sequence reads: CASSLAAAPLPDTQYF. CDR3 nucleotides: TGTGCCAGCAGCTTAGCTGCGGCACCCTTGCCAGATACGCAGTATTTT.

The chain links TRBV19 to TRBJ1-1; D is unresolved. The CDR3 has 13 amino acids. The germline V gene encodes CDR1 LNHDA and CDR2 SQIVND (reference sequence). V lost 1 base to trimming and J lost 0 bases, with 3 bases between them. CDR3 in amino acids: CASSIGMNTEAFF. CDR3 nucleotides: TGTGCCAGTAGTATAGGGATGAACACTGAAGCTTTCTTT.

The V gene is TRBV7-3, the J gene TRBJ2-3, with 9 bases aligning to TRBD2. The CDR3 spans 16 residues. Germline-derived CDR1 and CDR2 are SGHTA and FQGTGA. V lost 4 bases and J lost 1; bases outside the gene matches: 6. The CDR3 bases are TGTGCCAGCAGCTCAACTTTAGCGGGGGGCACAGATACGCAGTATTTT. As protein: CASSSTLAGGTDTQYF.

CDR3: CASSLTSKYEQYF. The CDR3, as DNA: TGTGCCAGCAGCTTGACTAGCAAGTACGAGCAGTACTTC. The chain combines TRBV7-8 with TRBJ2-7, with 7 bases fitting TRBD2. V was clipped by 3 bases and J by 4 bases; unmatched bases: 3. The length of the CDR3 is 13 residues. The germline gives CDR1 SGHVS, CDR2 FQNEAQ.

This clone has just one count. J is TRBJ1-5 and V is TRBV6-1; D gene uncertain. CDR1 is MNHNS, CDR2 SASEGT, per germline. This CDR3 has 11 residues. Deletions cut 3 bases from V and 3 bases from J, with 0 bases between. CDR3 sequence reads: CASSDNQPQHF. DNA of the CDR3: TGTGCCAGCAGTGACAATCAGCCCCAGCATTTT.

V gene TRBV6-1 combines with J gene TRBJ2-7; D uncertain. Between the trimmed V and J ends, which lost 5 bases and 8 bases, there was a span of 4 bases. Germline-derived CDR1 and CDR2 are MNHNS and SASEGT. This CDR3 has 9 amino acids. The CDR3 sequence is CASSWKQYF. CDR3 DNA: TGTGCCAGCAGTTGGAAGCAGTACTTC.

The CDR3 protein is CAISESMFQGTNEQYF. The DNA for the CDR3 is TGTGCCATCAGTGAGTCGATGTTCCAAGGGACCAACGAGCAGTACTTC. The chain couples TRBV10-3 to TRBJ2-7; possibly TRBD1 or TRBD2 for D (5 bases each). Germline-derived CDR1 and CDR2 are ENHRY and SYGVKD. CDR3 size: 16 residues. V lost 0 bases, J lost 5 bases, and 17 bases lay in between.

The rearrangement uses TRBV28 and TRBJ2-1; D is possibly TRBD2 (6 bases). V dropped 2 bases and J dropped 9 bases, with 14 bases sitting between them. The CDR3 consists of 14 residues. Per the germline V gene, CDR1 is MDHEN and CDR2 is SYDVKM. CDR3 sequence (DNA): TGTGCCAGCAGTTTAGGGGCGGGGAAGGGTGAGCAGTTCTTC. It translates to CASSLGAGKGEQFF.

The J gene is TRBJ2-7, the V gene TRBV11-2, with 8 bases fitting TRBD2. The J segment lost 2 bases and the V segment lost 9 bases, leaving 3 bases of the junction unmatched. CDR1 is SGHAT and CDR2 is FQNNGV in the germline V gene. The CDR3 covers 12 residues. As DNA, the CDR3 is TGTGCCAGTAGCGGGAACACCTACGAGCAGTACTTC. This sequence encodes CASSGNTYEQYF.

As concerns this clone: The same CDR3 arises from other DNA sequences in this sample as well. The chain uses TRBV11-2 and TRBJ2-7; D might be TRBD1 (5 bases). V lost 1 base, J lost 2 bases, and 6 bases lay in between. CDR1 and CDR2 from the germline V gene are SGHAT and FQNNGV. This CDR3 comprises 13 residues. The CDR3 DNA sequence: TGTGCCAGCAGCTTAGGGACACCCTACGAGCAGTACTTC. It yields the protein CASSLGTPYEQYF.